This T cell receptor beta chain was identified in a study of blood T cell repertoires in COVID-19. Study-wide context: Acute-phase and convalescent COVID-19 samples originated in the United States, Italy and Spain.

V shed 1 base and J 4 bases; nucleotides not matched to a gene: 5. CDR3 length: 16 amino acids. The germline CDR1 and CDR2 sequences are LGHDT and YNNKEL (reference sequence). Libraries were prepared by immunoSEQ multiplex PCR; TCRdb keeps only in-frame clonotypes and omits some of them. The table records around 260,000 clones, roughly 84% of them present only once. Source material: peripheral blood. This clonotype was sampled from a person between 65 and 80 years old with COVID-19, enrolled during active disease. J is TRBJ2-2 and V is TRBV3-1 (or the pseudogene TRBV3-2), with 8 bases identical to TRBD1. CDR3 amino acids: CASSQVAGGPTGELFF. DNA for the CDR3: TGTGCCAGCAGCCAAGTGGCAGGGGGCCCCACCGGGGAGCTGTTTTTT.